These 7 T cell receptor beta chains were sequenced from one sample in a study of blood T cell repertoires in COVID-19. This table comes from immunoSEQ multiplex PCR, and its TCRdb copy is limited to in-frame clones, with some not included. The repertoire includes a few hundred thousand clones, more than 80% of them detected once, and 1% to 1.5% sits in the top ten. Sequencing used peripheral blood. These receptor sequences come from a man aged 35-49 years with acute or convalescent COVID-19.

The rearrangement uses TRBV6-5 and TRBJ1-5; D remains ambiguous. Germline V lookup: CDR1 MNHEY, CDR2 SVGAGI. The CDR3 covers 13 residues. Trimming pared 5 bases from V and 0 bases from J, leaving 5 bases between. The CDR3 spells CASSTTSNQPQHF. The CDR3 DNA reads as TGTGCCAGCAGTACTACTAGCAATCAGCCCCAGCATTTT.

The chain uses TRBV28 and TRBJ2-7; D might be TRBD2 (5 bases). Germline loops: CDR1 MDHEN, CDR2 SYDVKM. The CDR3 length is 14 residues. Trimming cost V 4 bases and J 2 bases, with 12 bases left between them. As DNA, the CDR3 is TGTGCCAGCAGTTCCCCGACTACTACCTACGAGCAGTACTTC. Its protein product is CASSSPTTTYEQYF.

The rearrangement uses TRBV7-9 and TRBJ1-5; D remains unclear. This CDR3 region has 17 residues. Germline CDR1 and CDR2: SEHNR and FQNEAQ (reference sequence). Deletions cut 1 base from V and 2 bases from J, with 15 bases between. CDR3 amino acids: CASSLDGVGSGNQPQHF. The CDR3 DNA reads TGTGCCAGCAGCTTAGACGGGGTGGGTAGTGGCAATCAGCCCCAGCATTTT.

The chain carries TRBV7-8 and TRBJ2-1, with TRBD2 matching 12 bases. J gave up 5 bases and V 5 bases, and 4 bases lay outside the gene matches. The CDR3 is made up of 15 amino acids. Germline CDR1 and CDR2: SGHVS and FQNEAQ. The CDR3, as DNA: TGTGCCAGCAGCCCGCGGACTAGCGGGAACAATGAGCAGTTCTTC. Residues: CASSPRTSGNNEQFF.

The genes are TRBV19 and TRBJ2-7; no definite D call. Germline CDR1 reads LNHDA; CDR2 reads SQIVND (reference sequence). CDR3 size: 13 residues. Deletions cut 1 base from V and 2 bases from J, with 6 bases between. CDR3 nucleotides: TGTGCCAGTAGTATAGGCAGTACCTACGAGCAGTACTTC. The encoded protein is CASSIGSTYEQYF.

This clone has a handful of counts. The chain employs TRBV30 and TRBJ1-1; TRBD1 agrees at 7 bases. CDR1 GTSNPN and CDR2 SVGIG come from the germline V gene (reference sequence). V was clipped by 1 base and J by 4 bases; unmatched bases: 9. CDR3 size: 15 residues. The CDR3 spells CAWSGGQTLRTEAFF. The CDR3 coding sequence is TGTGCCTGGAGTGGGGGACAGACGCTCCGCACTGAAGCTTTCTTT.

This clone was counted once. This chain links TRBV9 with TRBJ2-3, with 7 positions matching TRBD2. V dropped 5 bases and J dropped 6; count of bases not matched to a gene: 6. Germline loops: CDR1 SGDLS, CDR2 YYNGEE. The CDR3 is made up of 13 amino acids. DNA for the CDR3: TGTGCCAGCAGGGCTAGCGGCCGGGATACGCAGTATTTT. This translates into CASRASGRDTQYF.